The rows below give T cell receptor beta chains drawn from one sample of a study of cytomegalovirus exposure and HLA in healthy donors. Libraries were prepared by immunoSEQ multiplex PCR; TCRdb keeps only in-frame clonotypes and omits some of them. In the table there are some 150,000 clones, over 80% of which are singletons. What was sequenced was PBMCs. The receptors come from a woman between 18 and 29 years old in good health and CMV-seronegative. CDR3s include the opening cysteine and the closing phenylalanine or tryptophan. D genes are given only for firm matches. Rows may omit the clone size; those that give it use once, few, many or a size class.

D,V,size,J,DNA,CDR3
.,TRBV30,.,TRBJ1-1,TGTGCCTGGAGTGACAGTGCGGGGGCCCGTGAAGCTTTCTTT,CAWSDSAGAREAFF
.,TRBV6-1,.,TRBJ2-7,TGTGCCAGCAGTCAGTCCCAGTACTTC,CASSQSQYF
.,TRBV6-1,.,TRBJ1-5,TGTGCCAGCAGTGAATTGGTAGTTAGCAATCAGCCCCAGCATTTT,CASSELVVSNQPQHF
.,TRBV11-3,.,TRBJ1-1,TGTGCCAGCAGCTGGGCAGGGACTGAAGCTTTCTTT,CASSWAGTEAFF
.,TRBV29-1,.,TRBJ1-5,TGCAGCGTTGCTGGGGGAGGTAGCAATCAGCCCCAGCATTTT,CSVAGGGSNQPQHF
TRBD1,TRBV10-3,few,TRBJ2-7,TGTGCCATCAGTGGGGGACAGGGGGCTGACGAGCAGTACTTC,CAISGGQGADEQYF
TRBD1,TRBV19,.,TRBJ1-2,TGTGCCAGTAGTATATCAGGGCAGGGGGGAGGCTACACCTTC,CASSISGQGGGYTF
.,TRBV10-1,.,TRBJ2-5,TGCGCCAGCAGTGAAGGAGGGGCCGCGGGGGAGACCCAGTACTTC,CASSEGGAAGETQYF
TRBD2,TRBV28,.,TRBJ2-3,TGTGCCAGCAGTTCCCCCGGGACTAGCGGGGGGCGAGGCACAGATACGCAGTATTTT,CASSSPGTSGGRGTDTQYF
.,TRBV11-3,.,TRBJ2-2,TGTGCCAGCAGCTTCCTTGGGGAGCTGTTTTTT,CASSFLGELFF
.,TRBV19,.,TRBJ2-7,TGTGCCAGTAGTATTAAATCCAGGGGCTACTACGAGCAGTACTTC,CASSIKSRGYYEQYF
TRBD1,TRBV5-4,.,TRBJ2-7,TGTGCCAGCAGCTACCTCTCCGGACAGGCCTACGAGCAGTACTTC,CASSYLSGQAYEQYF